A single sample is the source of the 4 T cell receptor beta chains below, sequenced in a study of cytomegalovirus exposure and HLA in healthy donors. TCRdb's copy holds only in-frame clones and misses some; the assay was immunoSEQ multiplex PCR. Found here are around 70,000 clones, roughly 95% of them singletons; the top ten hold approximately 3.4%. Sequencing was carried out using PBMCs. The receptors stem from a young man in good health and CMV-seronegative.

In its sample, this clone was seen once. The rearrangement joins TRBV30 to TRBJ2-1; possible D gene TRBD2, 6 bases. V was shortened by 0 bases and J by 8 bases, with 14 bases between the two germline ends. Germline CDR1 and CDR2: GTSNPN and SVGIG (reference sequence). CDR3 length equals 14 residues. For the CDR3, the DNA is TGTGCCTGGAGTGTAGGCGGGGCATCGGATGAGCAGTTCTTC. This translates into CAWSVGGASDEQFF. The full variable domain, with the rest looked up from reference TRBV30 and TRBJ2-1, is SQTIHQWPATLVQPVGSPLSLECTVEGTSNPNLYWYRQAAGRGLQLLFYSVGIGQISSEVPQNLSASRPQDRQFILSSKKLLLSDSGFYLCAWSVGGASDEQFFGPGTRLTVL.

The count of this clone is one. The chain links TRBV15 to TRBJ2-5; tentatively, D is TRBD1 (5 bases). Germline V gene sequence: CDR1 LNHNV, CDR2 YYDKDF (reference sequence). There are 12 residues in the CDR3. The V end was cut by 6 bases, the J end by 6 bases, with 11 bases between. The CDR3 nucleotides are TGTGCCACCAGTAGGACAAGGAAGACCCAGTACTTC. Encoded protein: CATSRTRKTQYF. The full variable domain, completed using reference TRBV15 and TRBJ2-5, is DAMVIQNPRYQVTQFGKPVTLSCSQTLNHNVMYWYQQKSSQAPKLLFHYYDKDFNNEADTPDNFQSRRPNTSFCFLDIRSPGLGDTAMYLCATSRTRKTQYFGPGTRLLVL.

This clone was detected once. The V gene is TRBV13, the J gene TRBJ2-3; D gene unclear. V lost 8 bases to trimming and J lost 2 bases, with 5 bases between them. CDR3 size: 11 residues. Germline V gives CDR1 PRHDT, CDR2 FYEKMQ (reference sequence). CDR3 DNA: TGTGCCAGCTCAATCACAGATACGCAGTATTTT. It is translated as CASSITDTQYF.

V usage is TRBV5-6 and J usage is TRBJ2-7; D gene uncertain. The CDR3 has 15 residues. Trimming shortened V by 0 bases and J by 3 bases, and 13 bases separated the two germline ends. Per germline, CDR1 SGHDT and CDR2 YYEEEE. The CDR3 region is CASSLGVGRNYEQYF. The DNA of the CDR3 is TGTGCCAGCAGCTTGGGTGTAGGCAGGAACTACGAGCAGTACTTC. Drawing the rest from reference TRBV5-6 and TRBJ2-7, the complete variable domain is DAGVTQSPTHLIKTRGQQVTLRCSPKSGHDTVSWYQQALGQGPQFIFQYYEEEERQRGNFPDRFSGHQFPNYSSELNVNALLLGDSALYLCASSLGVGRNYEQYFGPGTRLTVT.